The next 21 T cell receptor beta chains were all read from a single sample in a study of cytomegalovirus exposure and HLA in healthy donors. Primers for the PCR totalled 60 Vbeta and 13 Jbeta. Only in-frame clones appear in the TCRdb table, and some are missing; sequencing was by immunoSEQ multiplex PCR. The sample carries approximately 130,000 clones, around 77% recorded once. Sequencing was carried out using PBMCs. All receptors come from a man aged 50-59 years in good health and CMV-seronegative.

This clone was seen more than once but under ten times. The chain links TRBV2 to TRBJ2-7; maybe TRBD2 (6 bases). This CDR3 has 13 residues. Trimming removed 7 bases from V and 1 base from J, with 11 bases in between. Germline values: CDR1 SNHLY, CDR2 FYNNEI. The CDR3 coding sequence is TGTGCCAGCAACCCGACTAGATCCTACGAGCAGTACTTC. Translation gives CASNPTRSYEQYF.

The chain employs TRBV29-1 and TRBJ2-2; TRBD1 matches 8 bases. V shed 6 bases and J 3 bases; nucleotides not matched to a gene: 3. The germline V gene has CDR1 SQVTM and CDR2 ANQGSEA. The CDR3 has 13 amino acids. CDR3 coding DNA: TGCAGCGTACTGACAGGGGACACCGGGGAGCTGTTTTTT. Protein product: CSVLTGDTGELFF.

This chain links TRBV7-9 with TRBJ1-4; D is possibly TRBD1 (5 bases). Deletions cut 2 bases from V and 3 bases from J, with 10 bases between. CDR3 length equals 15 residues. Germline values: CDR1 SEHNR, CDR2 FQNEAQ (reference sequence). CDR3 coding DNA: TGTGCCAGCAGCTTATCAGGGCTACCTAATGAAAAACTGTTTTTT. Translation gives CASSLSGLPNEKLFF.

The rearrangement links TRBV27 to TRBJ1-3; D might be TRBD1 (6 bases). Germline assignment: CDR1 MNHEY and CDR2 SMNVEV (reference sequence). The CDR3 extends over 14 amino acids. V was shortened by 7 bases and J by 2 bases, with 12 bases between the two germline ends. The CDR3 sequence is CASKEQGAGNTIYF. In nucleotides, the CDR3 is TGTGCCAGCAAAGAACAGGGCGCTGGAAACACCATATATTTT.

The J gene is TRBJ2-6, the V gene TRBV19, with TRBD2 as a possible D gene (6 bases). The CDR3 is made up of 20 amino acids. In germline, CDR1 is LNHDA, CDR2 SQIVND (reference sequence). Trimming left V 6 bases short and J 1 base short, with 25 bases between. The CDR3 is CASRPQAGTIRGSGANVLTF. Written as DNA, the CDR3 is TGTGCCAGTAGGCCCCAAGCAGGGACCATCCGGGGGTCTGGGGCCAACGTCCTGACTTTC.

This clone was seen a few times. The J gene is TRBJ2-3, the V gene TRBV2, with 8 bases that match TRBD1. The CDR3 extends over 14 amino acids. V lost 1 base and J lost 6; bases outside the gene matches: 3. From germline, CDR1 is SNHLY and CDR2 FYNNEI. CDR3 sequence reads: CASSEGTGLDTQYF. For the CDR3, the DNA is TGTGCCAGCAGTGAAGGGACAGGGTTGGATACGCAGTATTTT.

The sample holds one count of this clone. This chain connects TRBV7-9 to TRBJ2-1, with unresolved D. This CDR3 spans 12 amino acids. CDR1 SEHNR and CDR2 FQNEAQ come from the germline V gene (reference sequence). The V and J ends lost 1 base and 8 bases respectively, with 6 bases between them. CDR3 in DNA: TGTGCCAGCAGCTTAGTTTCCGATGAGCAGTTCTTC. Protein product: CASSLVSDEQFF.

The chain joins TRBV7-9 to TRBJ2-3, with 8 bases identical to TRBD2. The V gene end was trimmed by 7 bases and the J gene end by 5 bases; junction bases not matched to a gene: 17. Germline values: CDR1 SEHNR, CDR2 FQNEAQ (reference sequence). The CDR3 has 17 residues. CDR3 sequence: CASIWWASGLQGDTQYF. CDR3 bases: TGTGCCAGCATCTGGTGGGCTAGCGGGCTTCAGGGAGATACGCAGTATTTT.

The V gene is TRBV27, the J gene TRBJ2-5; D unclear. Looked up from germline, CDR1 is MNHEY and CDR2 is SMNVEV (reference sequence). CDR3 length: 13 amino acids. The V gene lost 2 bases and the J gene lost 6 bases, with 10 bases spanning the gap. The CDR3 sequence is CASSLRPRQTQYF. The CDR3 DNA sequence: TGTGCCAGCAGTTTACGGCCGCGGCAGACCCAGTACTTC.

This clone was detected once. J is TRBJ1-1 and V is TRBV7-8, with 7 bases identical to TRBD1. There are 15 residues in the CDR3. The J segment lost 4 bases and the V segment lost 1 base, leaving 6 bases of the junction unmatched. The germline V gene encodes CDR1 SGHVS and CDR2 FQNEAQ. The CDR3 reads CASSLEGAGGTEAFF. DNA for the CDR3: TGTGCCAGCAGCTTAGAGGGGGCTGGGGGCACTGAAGCTTTCTTT.

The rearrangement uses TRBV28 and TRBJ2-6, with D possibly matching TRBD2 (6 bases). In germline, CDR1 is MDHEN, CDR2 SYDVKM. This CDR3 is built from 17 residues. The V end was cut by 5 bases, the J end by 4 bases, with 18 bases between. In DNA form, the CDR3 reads TGTGCCAGCAGTCCCATGAGGGAGGCGTCCGGGGCCAACGTCCTGACTTTC. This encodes CASSPMREASGANVLTF.

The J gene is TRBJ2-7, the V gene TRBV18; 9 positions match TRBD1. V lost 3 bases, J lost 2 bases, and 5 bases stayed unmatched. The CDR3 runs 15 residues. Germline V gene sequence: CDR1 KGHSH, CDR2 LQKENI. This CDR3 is CASSPTTGGPYEQYF. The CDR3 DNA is TGTGCCAGCTCACCGACGACAGGGGGGCCCTACGAGCAGTACTTC.

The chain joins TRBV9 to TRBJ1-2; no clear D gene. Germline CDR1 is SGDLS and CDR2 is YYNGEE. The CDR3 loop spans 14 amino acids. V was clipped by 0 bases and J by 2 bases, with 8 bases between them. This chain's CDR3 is CASSVASPNYGYTF. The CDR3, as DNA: TGTGCCAGCAGCGTAGCTTCCCCCAACTATGGCTACACCTTC.

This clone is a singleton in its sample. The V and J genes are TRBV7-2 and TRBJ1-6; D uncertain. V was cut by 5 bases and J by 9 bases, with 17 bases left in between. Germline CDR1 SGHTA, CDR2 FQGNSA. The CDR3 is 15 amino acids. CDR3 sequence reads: CASSAGRDGSSPLHF. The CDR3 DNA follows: TGTGCCAGCAGCGCCGGGAGGGATGGCAGTTCACCCCTCCACTTT.

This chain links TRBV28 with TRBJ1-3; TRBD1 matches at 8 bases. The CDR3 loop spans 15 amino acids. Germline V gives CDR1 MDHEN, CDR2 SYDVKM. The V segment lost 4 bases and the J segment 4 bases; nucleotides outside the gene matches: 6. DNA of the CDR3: TGTGCCAGCAGTTCCGCAGGGGGCCGAGGAAACACCATATATTTT. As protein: CASSSAGGRGNTIYF. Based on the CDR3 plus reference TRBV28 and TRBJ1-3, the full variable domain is DVKVTQSSRYLVKRTGEKVFLECVQDMDHENMFWYRQDPGLGLRLIYFSYDVKMKEKGDIPEGYSVSREKKERFSLILESASTNQTSMYLCASSSAGGRGNTIYFGEGSWLTVV.

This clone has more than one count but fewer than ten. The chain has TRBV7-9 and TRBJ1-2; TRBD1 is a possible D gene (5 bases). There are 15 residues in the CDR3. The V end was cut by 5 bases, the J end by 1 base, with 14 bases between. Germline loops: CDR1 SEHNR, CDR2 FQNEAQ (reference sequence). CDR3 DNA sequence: TGTGCCAGCAGCCAAAAGACAGTGGGTAACTATGGCTACACCTTC. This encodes CASSQKTVGNYGYTF.

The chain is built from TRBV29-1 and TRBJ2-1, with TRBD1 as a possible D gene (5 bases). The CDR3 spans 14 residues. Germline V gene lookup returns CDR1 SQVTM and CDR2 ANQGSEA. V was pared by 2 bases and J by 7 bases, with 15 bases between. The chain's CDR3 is CSVERYQGRNEQFF. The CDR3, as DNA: TGCAGCGTTGAAAGGTATCAGGGTCGGAATGAGCAGTTCTTC.

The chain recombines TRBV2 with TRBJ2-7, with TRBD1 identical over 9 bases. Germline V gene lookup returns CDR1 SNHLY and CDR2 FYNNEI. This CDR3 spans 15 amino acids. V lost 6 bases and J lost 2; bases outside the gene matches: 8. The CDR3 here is CASSPGQGPPYEQYF. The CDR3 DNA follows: TGTGCCAGCAGCCCGGGACAGGGACCCCCCTACGAGCAGTACTTC. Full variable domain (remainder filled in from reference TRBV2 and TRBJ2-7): EPEVTQTPSHQVTQMGQEVILRCVPISNHLYFYWYRQILGQKVEFLVSFYNNEISEKSEIFDDQFSVERPDGSNFTLKIRSTKLEDSAMYFCASSPGQGPPYEQYFGPGTRLTVT.

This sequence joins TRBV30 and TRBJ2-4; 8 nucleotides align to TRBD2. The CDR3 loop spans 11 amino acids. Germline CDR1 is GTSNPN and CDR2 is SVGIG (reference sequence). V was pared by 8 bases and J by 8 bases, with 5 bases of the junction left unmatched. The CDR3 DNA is TGTGCCCTCACGCGGGGGGACATTCAGTACTTC. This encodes CALTRGDIQYF.

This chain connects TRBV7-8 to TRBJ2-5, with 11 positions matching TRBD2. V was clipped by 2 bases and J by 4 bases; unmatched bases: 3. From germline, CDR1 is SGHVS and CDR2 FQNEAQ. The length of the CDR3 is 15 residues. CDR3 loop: CASSLTSGRGETQYF. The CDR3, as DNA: TGTGCCAGCAGCTTAACTAGCGGGAGAGGAGAGACCCAGTACTTC.

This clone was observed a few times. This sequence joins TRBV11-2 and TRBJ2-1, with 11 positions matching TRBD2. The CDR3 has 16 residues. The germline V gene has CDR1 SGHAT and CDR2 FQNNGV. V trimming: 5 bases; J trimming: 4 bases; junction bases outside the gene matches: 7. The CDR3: CASSAEGTSGYNEQFF. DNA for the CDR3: TGTGCCAGCAGCGCAGAGGGGACTAGCGGTTACAATGAGCAGTTCTTC.